Presented here are 27 T cell receptor beta chains from one specimen sequenced in a study of blood T cell repertoires in COVID-19. TCRdb keeps only in-frame clones here, not all; method: immunoSEQ multiplex PCR. The table includes over 120,000 clones, roughly 89% detected once. The sequenced sample was peripheral blood. The receptors come from a human donor in a cohort sampled during active COVID-19.

V and J are TRBV9 and TRBJ2-4; the D is unclear. CDR1 SGDLS and CDR2 YYNGEE come from the germline V gene. With 0 bases removed from V and 5 bases from J, the gap between germline ends came to 12 bases. The CDR3 runs to 15 residues. Written as DNA, the CDR3 is TGTGCCAGCAGCGTAGGGGCTGGCAGTGAAAACATTCAGTACTTC. Protein product: CASSVGAGSENIQYF.

V usage is TRBV29-1 and J usage is TRBJ2-5, with 7 bases identical to TRBD1. Germline CDR1 and CDR2: SQVTM and ANQGSEA. The CDR3 has 15 residues. V was pared by 6 bases and J by 2 bases, with 12 bases of the junction left unmatched. This CDR3 is CSVTSDRIDQETQYF. CDR3 coding DNA: TGCAGCGTAACCTCGGACAGGATCGATCAAGAGACCCAGTACTTC.

This clone was observed a single time. The chain uses TRBV3-1 (or the pseudogene TRBV3-2) and TRBJ1-2, with 10 bases lining up with TRBD1. The V gene end was trimmed by 1 base and the J gene end by 12 bases; junction bases not matched to a gene: 5. The CDR3 spans 13 residues. Germline V gives CDR1 LGHDT, CDR2 YNNKEL (reference sequence). The CDR3 is CASSQALDRGHTF. The CDR3 nucleotides are TGTGCCAGCAGCCAAGCCCTCGACAGGGGGCACACCTTC.

This clone was detected a few times. CDR3 nucleotide sequence: TGTGCCAGCAGTTACCCGTGGGAGGACAGGGCCACCGGGGAGCTGTTTTTT. This encodes CASSYPWEDRATGELFF. The V call is TRBV6-2 or TRBV6-3, the J call TRBJ2-2, with 8 positions matching TRBD1. Germline loops: CDR1 MNHEY, CDR2 SVGEGT. This CDR3 region has 17 residues. V dropped 2 bases and J dropped 4; count of bases not matched to a gene: 9.

The chain couples TRBV30 to TRBJ1-2; no firm D call. This CDR3 comprises 14 residues. The V gene lost 1 base and the J gene lost 2 bases, with 11 bases spanning the gap. Germline V gene lookup returns CDR1 GTSNPN and CDR2 SVGIG (reference sequence). CDR3 loop: CAWSGRGANYGYTF. CDR3 DNA: TGTGCCTGGAGTGGGCGGGGAGCGAACTATGGCTACACCTTC.

The gene calls are TRBV27 and TRBJ1-1, with 7 bases that match TRBD1. J gave up 3 bases and V 5 bases, and 9 bases lay outside the gene matches. This CDR3 has 15 residues. The V gene's germline CDR1 is MNHEY and CDR2 SMNVEV (reference sequence). CDR3 DNA sequence: TGTGCCAGCAGTAGGGGGACAGCCGGGGACACTGAAGCTTTCTTT. This sequence encodes CASSRGTAGDTEAFF.

The gene calls are TRBV2 and TRBJ1-3; no reliable D call. Germline values: CDR1 SNHLY, CDR2 FYNNEI. This CDR3 has 14 residues. Between the trimmed V and J ends, which lost 5 bases and 4 bases, there was a span of 12 bases. CDR3 protein: CASSSGLPGNTIYF. In nucleotides, the CDR3 is TGTGCCAGCAGTAGCGGCTTACCGGGAAACACCATATATTTT.

The gene calls are TRBV6-2 or TRBV6-3 and TRBJ2-7, with D maybe TRBD1 (5 bases). The CDR3 spans 13 residues. V dropped 4 bases and J dropped 5 bases, with 12 bases sitting between them. The germline CDR1 and CDR2 sequences are MNHEY and SVGEGT. CDR3 region: CASSWSQGNEQYF. For the CDR3, the DNA is TGTGCCAGCAGTTGGTCTCAGGGAAACGAGCAGTACTTC.

In this sample, this clone turned up once. The genes are TRBV5-1 and TRBJ1-4; no clear D. CDR3 length: 12 amino acids. The ends were cut back, 2 bases at V and 8 bases at J, with 7 bases in the middle. Germline V gene lookup returns CDR1 SGHRS and CDR2 YFSETQ. The CDR3 region is CASSFSGEKLFF. In DNA form, the CDR3 reads TGCGCCAGCAGCTTCTCCGGGGAAAAACTGTTTTTT.

V gene TRBV9 combines with J gene TRBJ2-3; TRBD2 aligns across 8 bases. CDR1 is SGDLS and CDR2 is YYNGEE in the germline V gene. This CDR3 has 15 amino acids. The V segment lost 2 bases and the J segment 2 bases; nucleotides outside the gene matches: 4. The CDR3 sequence: CASSVGRGATDTQYF. The CDR3 DNA is TGTGCCAGCAGCGTGGGGCGGGGGGCCACAGATACGCAGTATTTT. Full variable domain (missing parts from reference TRBV9 and TRBJ2-3): DSGVTQTPKHLITATGQRVTLRCSPRSGDLSVYWYQQSLDQGLQFLIQYYNGEERAKGNILERFSAQQFPDLHSELNLSSLELGDSALYFCASSVGRGATDTQYFGPGTRLTVL.

The chain employs TRBV6-6 and TRBJ1-2; 9 nucleotides match TRBD1. CDR1 is MNHNY and CDR2 is SVGAGI in the germline V gene (reference sequence). With 5 bases clipped from V and 6 bases from J, the junction kept 7 bases outside the gene matches. The CDR3 is 14 residues long. DNA for the CDR3: TGTGCCAGCAGTCAGCGGGACAGGGAAGATGGCTACACCTTC. Translation: CASSQRDREDGYTF.

The chain has TRBV5-1 and TRBJ1-6; TRBD1 matches at 8 bases. The CDR3 extends over 15 amino acids. Germline CDR1 SGHRS, CDR2 YFSETQ. V was clipped by 3 bases and J by 5 bases; unmatched bases: 4. CDR3 loop: CASSYGTGNNSPLHF. For the CDR3, the DNA is TGCGCCAGCAGCTACGGGACAGGCAATAATTCACCCCTCCACTTT.

This sequence joins TRBV9 and TRBJ2-3; 7 bases map to TRBD2. Germline V gives CDR1 SGDLS, CDR2 YYNGEE. After removal of 3 bases from V and 2 bases from J, the junction contained 6 bases not matched to a gene. There are 15 residues in the CDR3. CDR3: CASSAASGSTDTQYF. The CDR3 bases are TGTGCCAGCAGCGCTGCTAGCGGCTCCACAGATACGCAGTATTTT. Full variable domain (rest looked up from reference TRBV9 and TRBJ2-3): DSGVTQTPKHLITATGQRVTLRCSPRSGDLSVYWYQQSLDQGLQFLIQYYNGEERAKGNILERFSAQQFPDLHSELNLSSLELGDSALYFCASSAASGSTDTQYFGPGTRLTVL.

This clone was counted a single time. The J gene is TRBJ1-1, the V gene TRBV3-1 (or the pseudogene TRBV3-2), with TRBD1 identical over 8 bases. The ends lost 4 bases at V and 11 bases at J; junction bases unmatched: 6. The CDR3 has 12 residues. Germline CDR1 reads LGHDT; CDR2 reads YNNKEL (reference sequence). CDR3 sequence: CASSPQGAWAFF. CDR3 nucleotide sequence: TGTGCCAGCAGCCCCCAGGGGGCCTGGGCTTTCTTT.

This clone appeared a single time. Other DNA sequences within the sample encode an identical CDR3. The genes are TRBV7-2 and TRBJ2-6; 10 nucleotides line up with TRBD1. The CDR3 covers 16 residues. Germline loops: CDR1 SGHTA, CDR2 FQGNSA. V dropped 3 bases and J dropped 2; count of bases not matched to a gene: 1. CDR3 DNA: TGTGCCAGCAGCTTGACAGGGGGCGCTGGGGCCAACGTCCTGACTTTC. Amino acids: CASSLTGGAGANVLTF.

The CDR3 loop reads CASSTSKGVRYEQYF. As DNA, the CDR3 is TGTGCCAGCAGTACATCGAAGGGGGTGAGATACGAGCAGTACTTC. The gene calls are TRBV25-1 and TRBJ2-7, with D possibly matching TRBD1 (6 bases). The length of the CDR3 is 15 residues. Germline V gene lookup returns CDR1 MGHDK and CDR2 SYGVNS. V lost 5 bases and J lost 4, with 18 bases in between.

The count of this clone is one. The V gene is TRBV30, the J gene TRBJ1-2; 8 bases are shared with TRBD1. The CDR3 loop spans 14 amino acids. V was pared by 5 bases and J by 4 bases, with 9 bases of the junction left unmatched. CDR1 and CDR2 (germline): GTSNPN, SVGIG (reference sequence). The CDR3 nucleotides are TGTGCCTGGCAAGACAGGGGAGGTGCCTATGGCTACACCTTC. The encoded protein is CAWQDRGGAYGYTF.

This chain connects TRBV5-1 to TRBJ2-2, with TRBD2 matching over 9 bases. This CDR3 contains 15 residues. CDR1 SGHRS and CDR2 YFSETQ come from the germline V gene. The junction had 3 bases not matched to a gene; V was cut back by 6 bases and J by 0 bases. CDR3 loop: CASTLAGSNTGELFF. The CDR3 bases are TGCGCCAGCACCCTAGCGGGGTCGAACACCGGGGAGCTGTTTTTT.

CDR3: CASSRTSGGWDTQYF. The DNA for the CDR3 is TGTGCCAGCAGCCGGACTAGCGGGGGGTGGGATACGCAGTATTTT. The genes are TRBV5-4 and TRBJ2-3; 14 nucleotides agree with TRBD2. The CDR3 runs to 15 residues. Germline V lookup: CDR1 SGHNT, CDR2 YYREEE (reference sequence). J was trimmed by 6 bases and V by 4 bases; bases with no gene match: 4.

V and J are TRBV7-9 and TRBJ2-7; 11 bases map to TRBD1. V shed 2 bases and J 7 bases; nucleotides not matched to a gene: 7. This CDR3 spans 15 amino acids. From germline, CDR1 is SEHNR and CDR2 FQNEAQ (reference sequence). The CDR3, as DNA: TGTGCCAGCAGCTTAACGGGGACAGGGGGGTGGGAGCAGTACTTC. Its protein is CASSLTGTGGWEQYF.

The chain joins TRBV9 to TRBJ2-2; TRBD1 matches at 8 bases. The J segment lost 4 bases and the V segment lost 0 bases, leaving 5 bases of the junction unmatched. There are 16 residues in the CDR3. The germline V gene has CDR1 SGDLS and CDR2 YYNGEE. CDR3 loop: CASSVVTGAFTGELFF. CDR3 in DNA: TGTGCCAGCAGCGTAGTGACAGGGGCCTTCACCGGGGAGCTGTTTTTT. The full variable domain, its missing parts supplied by reference TRBV9 and TRBJ2-2, is DSGVTQTPKHLITATGQRVTLRCSPRSGDLSVYWYQQSLDQGLQFLIQYYNGEERAKGNILERFSAQQFPDLHSELNLSSLELGDSALYFCASSVVTGAFTGELFFGEGSRLTVL.

The chain recombines TRBV14 with TRBJ2-2; D unclear. The CDR3 is 13 amino acids. The germline V gene has CDR1 SGHDN and CDR2 FVKESK. Trimming cost V 1 base and J 3 bases, with 3 bases left between them. This chain's CDR3 is CASSQGDTGELFF. The CDR3 DNA reads as TGTGCCAGCAGCCAAGGAGACACCGGGGAGCTGTTTTTT.

The gene calls are TRBV18 and TRBJ1-2; D not resolved. The CDR3 is 15 amino acids. Per germline, CDR1 KGHSH and CDR2 LQKENI. The V end lost 0 bases, the J end lost 4 bases, and 12 bases lay between the germline ends. The CDR3 region has the DNA TGTGCCAGCTCACCACCTGAGGGAAATAGCTATGGCTACACCTTC. This gives the protein CASSPPEGNSYGYTF. The variable domain in full, with the rest retrieved from reference TRBV18 and TRBJ1-2, is NAGVMQNPRHLVRRRGQEARLRCSPMKGHSHVYWYRQLPEEGLKFMVYLQKENIIDESGMPKERFSAEFPKEGPSILRIQQVVRGDSAAYFCASSPPEGNSYGYTFGSGTRLTVV.

This chain joins TRBV5-6 and TRBJ2-3; TRBD1 matches at 10 bases. The V gene's germline CDR1 is SGHDT and CDR2 YYEEEE. This CDR3 contains 17 residues. With V trimmed by 4 bases and J by 3 bases, 11 bases remained unmatched. The CDR3 protein is CASSITPGTGVTDTQYF. CDR3 nucleotide sequence: TGTGCCAGCAGCATAACACCAGGGACAGGGGTTACAGATACGCAGTATTTT.

The chain recombines TRBV28 with TRBJ2-5; 8 nucleotides align to TRBD2. CDR3 length equals 17 residues. The ends lost 3 bases at V and 0 bases at J; junction bases unmatched: 9. Germline CDR1 is MDHEN and CDR2 is SYDVKM. The CDR3 coding sequence is TGTGCCAGCAGTTTGACGCGGGGGGTAATGTACCAAGAGACCCAGTACTTC. It translates to CASSLTRGVMYQETQYF.

The chain links TRBV2 to TRBJ1-5; a possible D gene is TRBD1 (5 bases). CDR3 length equals 14 residues. Trimming removed 3 bases at V and 6 bases at J, with 12 bases between. Germline assignment: CDR1 SNHLY and CDR2 FYNNEI. The CDR3 region has the DNA TGTGCCAGCAGTGATGGGCACCAGGGTCAGCCCCAGCATTTT. Its protein is CASSDGHQGQPQHF. Complete variable domain (other parts from reference TRBV2 and TRBJ1-5): EPEVTQTPSHQVTQMGQEVILRCVPISNHLYFYWYRQILGQKVEFLVSFYNNEISEKSEIFDDQFSVERPDGSNFTLKIRSTKLEDSAMYFCASSDGHQGQPQHFGDGTRLSIL.

CDR3 in amino acids: CASSSVGSAEGEQFF. The CDR3, as DNA: TGTGCCAGTAGTTCTGTTGGAAGCGCAGAGGGTGAGCAGTTCTTC. The V call is TRBV19, the J call TRBJ2-1, with D possibly being TRBD2 (5 bases). Looked up from germline, CDR1 is LNHDA and CDR2 is SQIVND (reference sequence). V dropped 5 bases and J dropped 9 bases, with 20 bases sitting between them. The CDR3 runs 15 residues.